Shown below are 10 T cell receptor beta chains from a single sample sequenced in a study of T cells in Graves' hyperthyroidism and ophthalmopathy. Researchers took RNA transcripts and amplified the TCR beta CDR3 regions from them. The study used the HTBI primer set for a first-round RT-PCR of the TCR CDR3. Each CDR3 protein is one row after TCRdb ran MiXCR on the multiplex PCR reads. This table holds 480,000 or so distinct CDR3 sequences, roughly 14% found once. Sample: blood. These receptors all stem from a woman aged 18-29 years with Graves' hyperthyroidism.

This sequence joins TRBV11-2 and TRBJ1-1; TRBD1 matches 7 bases. Germline values: CDR1 SGHAT, CDR2 FQNNGV. Trimming took 2 bases from V and 5 from J; bases not matched to a gene: 8. The CDR3 totals 15 residues. The CDR3 coding sequence is TGTGCCAGCAGCTTACTCGGGACAGTAGGAACTGAAGCTTTCTTT. This encodes CASSLLGTVGTEAFF.

This chain links TRBV11-2 with TRBJ1-2, with 7 bases fitting TRBD1. The V gene end was trimmed by 3 bases and the J gene end by 4 bases; junction bases not matched to a gene: 14. CDR1 is SGHAT, CDR2 FQNNGV, per germline. This CDR3 is built from 17 residues. The CDR3 region is CASSFDPRGRLGYGYTF. Here the CDR3 DNA reads TGTGCCAGCAGCTTCGACCCCAGGGGGAGGCTAGGCTATGGCTACACCTTC.

V usage is TRBV3-1 and J usage is TRBJ2-7; D ambiguous. CDR1 and CDR2 (germline): LGHDT, YNNKEL (reference sequence). V shed 2 bases and J shed 6 bases, with 8 bases lying between them. The CDR3 is 12 amino acids. The chain's CDR3 is CASSQTALEQYF. The CDR3 DNA reads TGTGCCAGCAGCCAAACAGCTCTCGAGCAGTACTTC.

As concerns this clonotype: A read error may explain this, as a much larger clone is one base away. This CDR3 fails to terminate in the conserved phenylalanine or tryptophan, so it likely reflects a read error. The rearrangement joins TRBV18 to TRBJ1-3, with D unresolved. This CDR3 is 14 amino acids long. CDR1 is KGHSH, CDR2 LQKENI, per germline. V lost 0 bases to trimming and J lost 4 bases, with 7 bases between them. The DNA of the CDR3 is TGTGCCAGCTCACCACCAGGGATAGGAAACACCATATATTCT. This gives the protein CASSPPGIGNTIYS.

This clonotype was seen at least ten times. The chain links TRBV28 to TRBJ1-3; TRBD1 matches 8 bases. The junction had 7 bases not matched to a gene; V was cut back by 6 bases and J by 3 bases. Germline-derived CDR1 and CDR2 are MDHEN and SYDVKM. This CDR3 contains 15 residues. The CDR3 coding sequence is TGTGCCAGCAGACTCGACAGGGGTCGTGGAAACACCATATATTTT. It is translated as CASRLDRGRGNTIYF. Filled out from reference TRBV28 and TRBJ1-3, the complete variable domain reads DVKVTQSSRYLVKRTGEKVFLECVQDMDHENMFWYRQDPGLGLRLIYFSYDVKMKEKGDIPEGYSVSREKKERFSLILESASTNQTSMYLCASRLDRGRGNTIYFGEGSWLTVV.

In this sample, this clonotype turned up many times. This chain joins TRBV24-1 and TRBJ2-1; D not certain. The germline V gene encodes CDR1 KGHDR and CDR2 SFDVKD. There are 17 residues in the CDR3. Trimming removed 7 bases from V and 0 bases from J, with 18 bases in between. The CDR3 region has the DNA TGTGCCACCAGCCCCGGACGCACCAGGAGCTCCTACAATGAGCAGTTCTTC. It yields the protein CATSPGRTRSSYNEQFF.

This clonotype came up a few times. A much larger clone lies one base from this, so it may be a read error. This chain joins TRBV11-2 and TRBJ1-3; D gene uncertain. Germline CDR1 reads SGHAT; CDR2 reads FQNNGV. CDR3 size: 16 residues. The CDR3 DNA follows: TGTGCCAGCAGCTTAGTGGGTGGACCGGGAGGAAACACCACATATTTT. Translating it yields CASSLVGGPGGNTTYF.

This clonotype was seen many times. The J gene is TRBJ2-1, the V gene TRBV20-1, with 14 bases matching TRBD2. The length of the CDR3 is 17 residues. The V and J ends lost 4 bases and 5 bases, in that order; junction bases with no gene match: 10. The germline CDR1 and CDR2 sequences are DFQATT and SNEGSKA (reference sequence). This CDR3 reads CSATRLAGGPGNNEQFF. DNA of the CDR3: TGCAGTGCTACCCGACTAGCGGGAGGGCCCGGTAACAATGAGCAGTTCTTC.

This clonotype was counted ten times or more. V and J are TRBV5-1 and TRBJ1-1; D might be TRBD1 (6 bases). Trimming pared 0 bases from V and 3 bases from J, leaving 12 bases between. The CDR3 loop spans 15 amino acids. Per germline, CDR1 SGHRS and CDR2 YFSETQ. The CDR3 is CASSLDGRGYTEAFF. The CDR3 DNA is TGCGCCAGCAGCTTGGATGGCAGGGGATACACTGAAGCTTTCTTT.

This clonotype has only a few counts. The chain links TRBV29-1 to TRBJ2-3; the D gene is possibly TRBD2 (5 bases). The V end was cut by 2 bases, the J end by 9 bases, with 15 bases between. The CDR3 runs 13 residues. Per germline, CDR1 SQVTM and CDR2 ANQGSEA. The CDR3 sequence: CSVETGKDRTQYF. The CDR3 DNA reads TGCAGCGTTGAAACGGGGAAGGATAGGACGCAGTATTTT.